These T cell receptor beta chains were read from a single sample in a study of CD8 T cells in ankylosing spondylitis. TCRdb re-called the 5' RACE reads through MiXCR, storing one row per CDR3 protein. The repertoire holds 800,000 to 900,000 distinct CDR3 sequences, with 10% to 15% as singletons. The sequencing input was blood, either unsorted or a sorted T cell fraction (not recorded which). The source of these receptors is a male donor with ankylosing spondylitis. Both conserved end residues are part of each CDR3. The D gene is left open where the match is weak. For some rows the clone size is stated as once, few or many, or as a class when expanded; others skip it.

.	TRBD1	TRBV7-9	TRBJ1-1	TGTGCCAGCAGCTCCCCGGGACAGGGACGAGAAGCTTTCTTT	CASSSPGQGREAFF
few	TRBD2	TRBV20-1	TRBJ2-1	TGCAGTGCCCGCGGTAGCGGGAGGGGGTACAATGAGCAGTTCTTC	CSARGSGRGYNEQFF
few	.	TRBV6-2/TRBV6-3	TRBJ2-2	TGTGCCAGCCGTCGGACCCGTAACACCGGGGAGCTGTTTTTT	CASRRTRNTGELFF
many	TRBD2	TRBV20-1	TRBJ2-1	TGCAGTGCTGGGACTACTCACAATGAGCAGTTCTTC	CSAGTTHNEQFF
many	TRBD2	TRBV20-1	TRBJ2-7	TGCAGTGCTAGAGGATTGATTGGGGTAGCGGGGGACCCCTCCTACGAGCAGTACTTC	CSARGLIGVAGDPSYEQYF
few	.	TRBV20-1	TRBJ1-5	TGCAGTGCTAGTGGGGGGCCCGAGCAGCCCCAGCATTTT	CSASGGPEQPQHF
.	.	TRBV5-1	TRBJ2-6	TGCGCCAGCAGCATCGACAGGACCTCTGGGGCCAACGTCCTGACTTTC	CASSIDRTSGANVLTF
.	TRBD1	TRBV20-1	TRBJ2-3	TGCAGTGCGGAGCCTCGGGACAGGGTAACAGATACGCAGTATTTT	CSAEPRDRVTDTQYF
many	TRBD2	TRBV5-1	TRBJ2-5	TGCGCCAGCAGACCGACTAGCGCCCTTTTGGAGACCCAGTACTTC	CASRPTSALLETQYF
few	TRBD1	TRBV7-2	TRBJ2-7	TGTGCCAGCAGCGCTATAGACAGGGGGCCTTACGAGCAGTACTTC	CASSAIDRGPYEQYF
many	.	TRBV5-1	TRBJ1-4	TGCGCCAGCAGCTACGGACGGAGTAATGAAAAACTGTTTTTT	CASSYGRSNEKLFF
few	.	TRBV28	TRBJ2-3	TGTGCCAGCAGTTTTATCGGGGGCGGCACAGATACGCAGTATTTT	CASSFIGGGTDTQYF
few	.	TRBV6-2/TRBV6-3	TRBJ1-1	TGTGCCAGCAGTTACTCGAGGCGACGAAAAAACACTGAAGCTTTCTTT	CASSYSRRRKNTEAFF
many	.	TRBV5-1	TRBJ1-1	TGCGCCAGCAGCTTACAGCCTAGAAACACTGAAGCTTTCTTT	CASSLQPRNTEAFF
.	.	TRBV20-1	TRBJ2-2	TGCAGTGCTGGTGGCAGGCCAGGGACCGGGGAGCTGTTTTTT	CSAGGRPGTGELFF
.	TRBD2	TRBV20-1	TRBJ2-7	TGCAGTGCCCAGGGACTAGCGGGCGTCGGCTCCTACGAGCAGTACTTC	CSAQGLAGVGSYEQYF
many	TRBD1	TRBV5-1	TRBJ2-5	TGCGCCAGCAGCTCCTGGACAGGGGGGGAGACCCAGTACTTC	CASSSWTGGETQYF
.	TRBD1	TRBV6-5	TRBJ2-2	TGTGCCAGCAGTTACTCGGTGACAGGGGTAACCGGGGAGCTGTTTTTT	CASSYSVTGVTGELFF
few	.	TRBV5-1	TRBJ2-3	TGCGCCAGCAGCTTGGACGGACTTCAAAGCACAGATACGCAGTATTTT	CASSLDGLQSTDTQYF
.	TRBD2	TRBV10-3	TRBJ2-7	TGTGCCATCAGTGTCGGGGTAGCGGGGCCTAGCTACGAGCAGTACTTC	CAISVGVAGPSYEQYF
many	.	TRBV7-9	TRBJ1-6	TGTGCCAGCAGCTCCGCTAGCCTCCCAAATTCACCCCTCCACTTT	CASSSASLPNSPLHF
few	TRBD2	TRBV15	TRBJ2-3	TGTGCCACCAAGACTAGCAGGGGCACAGATACGCAGTATTTT	CATKTSRGTDTQYF
few	.	TRBV6-5	TRBJ2-7	TGTGCCAGCAGTTACGGCGGGGGCCGCTCCTACGAGCAGTACTTC	CASSYGGGRSYEQYF
.	TRBD1	TRBV5-1	TRBJ2-7	TGCGCCAGCAGCTGGGAACAGGGGATTGGGGAGCAGTACTTC	CASSWEQGIGEQYF
few	.	TRBV24-1	TRBJ2-3	TGTGCCACCAGAGATACAGGTGCCGAGACGCAGTATTTT	CATRDTGAETQYF
many	.	TRBV29-1	TRBJ1-1	TGCAGCGTTGTGGAACTAAACATGAACACTGAAGCTTTCTTT	CSVVELNMNTEAFF
few	TRBD2	TRBV7-9	TRBJ2-7	TGTGCCAGCAGCCGGTTACTAGCGGGGGAAGAGCAGTACTTC	CASSRLLAGEEQYF
few	.	TRBV4-2	TRBJ2-7	TGTGCCAGCAGCCAAGTCCCGGACAGTCTATACGAGCAGTACTTC	CASSQVPDSLYEQYF